Presented here are 21 T cell receptor beta chains from one specimen sequenced in a study of cytomegalovirus exposure and HLA in healthy donors. The primer mix had 60 Vbeta and 13 Jbeta primers. Generated by immunoSEQ multiplex PCR, the TCRdb table keeps only in-frame clones and is missing some. The repertoire holds around 140,000 clones, with approximately 80% as singletons. Sequencing used PBMCs. The receptors were sampled from a woman aged 35 to 49 in good health and CMV-seropositive.

The V call is TRBV18, the J call TRBJ2-1, with D possibly being TRBD2 (6 bases). The CDR3 covers 15 residues. CDR1 KGHSH and CDR2 LQKENI come from the germline V gene. Trimming left V 2 bases short and J 5 bases short, with 13 bases between. CDR3: CASSPTRELNNEQFF. As DNA, the CDR3 is TGTGCCAGCTCACCAACCCGGGAGCTCAACAATGAGCAGTTCTTC.

The J gene is TRBJ2-7, the V gene TRBV7-2, with D perhaps TRBD2 (5 bases). Germline V CDR1 and CDR2: SGHTA, FQGNSA. CDR3 length: 14 amino acids. V lost 7 bases to trimming and J lost 5 bases, with 18 bases between them. This CDR3 is CASTYGGSPNEQYF. The CDR3 DNA follows: TGTGCCAGCACTTATGGTGGGAGTCCCAACGAGCAGTACTTC.

This clone turned up a few times. This chain links TRBV9 with TRBJ1-3; 10 bases match TRBD1. V lost 0 bases, J lost 1 base, and 7 bases stayed unmatched. The CDR3 consists of 18 residues. CDR1 SGDLS and CDR2 YYNGEE come from the germline V gene. CDR3 nucleotide sequence: TGTGCCAGCAGCGTAGGGGGACAGGGGAGGGTTTCTGGAAACACCATATATTTT. This codes for CASSVGGQGRVSGNTIYF.

The rearrangement uses TRBV11-3 and TRBJ2-3; TRBD2 agrees at 11 bases. With V trimmed by 5 bases and J by 1 base, 8 bases remained unmatched. This CDR3 comprises 17 residues. Germline V gene sequence: CDR1 SGHNT, CDR2 YENEEA. The CDR3 sequence is CASSIKPGLAGTDTQYF. In nucleotides, the CDR3 is TGTGCCAGCAGCATAAAACCGGGACTAGCGGGCACAGATACGCAGTATTTT.

This chain uses TRBV5-1 with TRBJ1-2; TRBD1 matches 9 bases. This CDR3 is built from 15 residues. J lost 6 bases, V lost 0 bases, and 6 bases had no gene match. CDR1 is SGHRS, CDR2 YFSETQ, per germline. CDR3 protein: CASSLGTGELDGYTF. The CDR3 DNA follows: TGCGCCAGCAGCTTGGGGACAGGGGAATTGGATGGCTACACCTTC.

The V call is TRBV28, the J call TRBJ2-7, with 9 nucleotides matching TRBD2. The CDR3 extends over 13 amino acids. The germline CDR1 and CDR2 sequences are MDHEN and SYDVKM. V shed 6 bases, J shed 6 bases, and the junction held 6 bases outside the gene matches. CDR3 nucleotides: TGTGCCAGCAGAGTAGCGGGAGTAAGCGAGCAGTACTTC. Residues: CASRVAGVSEQYF.

This chain links TRBV25-1 with TRBJ1-3; D remains unclear. Trimming took off 1 base at V and 2 bases at J, with 12 bases between the two ends. This CDR3 has 16 residues. Germline V gene lookup returns CDR1 MGHDK and CDR2 SYGVNS. The CDR3 is CASSEWGALAGNTIYF. In nucleotides, the CDR3 is TGTGCCAGCAGTGAATGGGGAGCATTAGCTGGAAACACCATATATTTT.

The chain links TRBV7-9 to TRBJ2-1, with 11 bases fitting TRBD2. CDR1 and CDR2 (germline): SEHNR, FQNEAQ (reference sequence). Trimming took 5 bases from V and 0 from J; bases not matched to a gene: 6. The CDR3 sequence is 17 residues long. CDR3 nucleotides: TGTGCCAGCAGCAAAGGACTAGCGGGTTTCTCCTACAATGAGCAGTTCTTC. Translated, it gives CASSKGLAGFSYNEQFF.

CDR3 protein: CASSGFYEQYF. CDR3 DNA sequence: TGTGCCAGTAGCGGCTTTTACGAGCAGTACTTC. The chain carries TRBV2 and TRBJ2-7; weak D call: TRBD2 (6 bases). This CDR3 is built from 11 residues. CDR1 and CDR2 (germline): SNHLY, FYNNEI. Trimming pared 9 bases from V and 4 bases from J, leaving 10 bases between.

This chain uses TRBV5-6 with TRBJ2-7, with a tentative D call TRBD1 (6 bases). The CDR3 is 12 residues long. The V and J ends lost 1 base and 6 bases respectively, with 8 bases between them. Germline assignment: CDR1 SGHDT and CDR2 YYEEEE. The CDR3 reads CASSLNRAEQYF. CDR3 sequence (DNA): TGTGCCAGCAGCTTGAACAGGGCCGAGCAGTACTTC.

The chain joins TRBV5-4 to TRBJ2-5; TRBD2 is a possible D gene (6 bases). The DNA matches TRBJ2-7 better at its end, which makes the J call doubtful. The germline gives CDR1 SGHNT, CDR2 YYREEE (reference sequence). The CDR3 runs to 13 residues. The CDR3 reads CASSSGRAYEQYF. DNA of the CDR3: TGTGCCAGCAGCAGCGGGCGAGCCTACGAGCAGTACTTC.

This clone was seen once. The chain employs TRBV7-9 and TRBJ1-5; the D gene is possibly TRBD1 (6 bases). CDR1 is SEHNR and CDR2 is FQNEAQ in the germline V gene (reference sequence). This CDR3 contains 15 residues. V dropped 5 bases and J dropped 6 bases, with 17 bases sitting between them. DNA for the CDR3: TGTGCCAGCAGCCCAGTCGGGACACTGGCTCAGCCCCAGCATTTT. Translation: CASSPVGTLAQPQHF.

The chain is built from TRBV7-8 and TRBJ1-6, with D perhaps matching TRBD1 (5 bases). V was pared by 4 bases and J by 7 bases, with 20 bases between. The CDR3 runs 17 residues. Per the germline V gene, CDR1 is SGHVS and CDR2 is FQNEAQ. CDR3 protein: CASSSPRRGMGNSPLHF. The CDR3 DNA sequence: TGTGCCAGCAGCTCCCCGCGACGGGGGATGGGAAATTCACCCCTCCACTTT.

The chain joins TRBV5-6 to TRBJ1-6; 7 bases map to TRBD1. The CDR3 loop spans 14 amino acids. Trimming removed 4 bases from V and 7 bases from J; junction bases left unmatched: 5. Germline V CDR1 and CDR2: SGHDT, YYEEEE. CDR3 sequence reads: CASSRDRLNSPLHF. The CDR3 nucleotides read TGTGCCAGCAGCAGGGACAGATTAAATTCACCCCTCCACTTT.

The V and J genes are TRBV5-1 and TRBJ1-1; D is perhaps TRBD1 (5 bases). The CDR3 totals 13 residues. Trimming cost V 4 bases and J 0 bases, with 7 bases left between them. The germline V gene has CDR1 SGHRS and CDR2 YFSETQ. DNA for the CDR3: TGCGCCAGCAGCACGGACATGAACACTGAAGCTTTCTTT. It specifies CASSTDMNTEAFF.

V and J are TRBV20-1 and TRBJ2-5; possible D gene TRBD2, 6 bases. The V gene's germline CDR1 is DFQATT and CDR2 SNEGSKA (reference sequence). The V and J ends lost 8 bases and 5 bases respectively, with 12 bases between them. This CDR3 is built from 11 residues. The CDR3 bases are TGCAGTCCAAAGGGAGGCGAGACCCAGTACTTC. Its translation is CSPKGGETQYF.

The chain uses TRBV23-1 and TRBJ2-1; TRBD1 is a possible D gene (5 bases). TRBV23-1 is marked as an open reading frame, function uncertain. The CDR3 is 11 amino acids. This chain's CDR3 is CVNDSYNEQFF. CDR3 sequence (DNA): TGCGTCAATGACAGTTACAATGAGCAGTTCTTC.

The rearrangement uses TRBV28 and TRBJ2-7, with 9 bases that match TRBD1. CDR3 length: 14 residues. After removal of 5 bases from V and 10 bases from J, the junction contained 12 bases not matched to a gene. The germline gives CDR1 MDHEN, CDR2 SYDVKM. The CDR3 coding sequence is TGTGCCAGCAGTGACTCCGGGACAGGGCCTAATCAGTACTTC. This codes for CASSDSGTGPNQYF.

The chain uses TRBV11-2 and TRBJ2-1, with 10 nucleotides matching TRBD2. The germline gives CDR1 SGHAT, CDR2 FQNNGV. Losses at the gene ends were 1 base for V and 5 bases for J; bases not matched to a gene: 2. The CDR3 consists of 15 residues. The CDR3 region is CASSLGLAGDNEQFF. Written as DNA, the CDR3 is TGTGCCAGCAGCTTAGGACTAGCGGGCGACAATGAGCAGTTCTTC.

This clone was observed a few times. The chain has TRBV10-2 and TRBJ2-5, with D possibly being TRBD2 (5 bases). Trimming shortened V by 7 bases and J by 3 bases, and 15 bases separated the two germline ends. CDR3 length: 14 amino acids. The germline V gene has CDR1 WSHSY and CDR2 SAAADI. Here the CDR3 reads CASTRVPLKETQYF. The CDR3, as DNA: TGCGCCAGCACGAGGGTCCCGCTTAAAGAGACCCAGTACTTC.

The chain uses TRBV5-1 and TRBJ2-3, with D tentatively TRBD1 (5 bases). From germline, CDR1 is SGHRS and CDR2 YFSETQ. CDR3 size: 14 residues. Trimming left V 4 bases short and J 2 bases short, with 11 bases between. CDR3 sequence (DNA): TGCGCCAGCAGCGTGGACACCAACACAGATACGCAGTATTTT. Translating it yields CASSVDTNTDTQYF.